This T cell receptor (beta chain) came from a study of blood T cell repertoires in COVID-19. Across the whole study: Samples of COVID-19 (acute and convalescent) were obtained from the United States, Italy and Spain.

J gave up 8 bases and V 2 bases, and 2 bases lay outside the gene matches. The CDR3 is 14 amino acids. CDR1 KGHSH and CDR2 LQKENI come from the germline V gene. Per the authors' pipeline: Estimation of nucleated cell counts relied on the amplification of reference gene primers. Data came from immunoSEQ multiplex PCR; TCRdb stores just in-frame clones and leaves some out. The V and J calls and clone size were taken over from that table, and D and trimming were inferred from the DNA. The sample yields 250,000 or so clones, 84% seen once. Sequencing used peripheral blood. This sequence joins TRBV18 and TRBJ1-6; TRBD1 matches at 8 bases. This sequence originates from a man in his forties or fifties with acute or convalescent COVID-19. The CDR3 spells CASSPDRGDSPLHF. CDR3 nucleotides: TGTGCCAGCTCACCAGACAGGGGAGATTCACCCCTCCACTTT.